What follows is one T cell receptor beta chain and its context. The data derive from a study of blood T cell repertoires in COVID-19. Across the whole study: Whether acute or convalescent, the COVID-19 samples came from the United States, Italy and Spain. Sample material is recorded as cDNA or gDNA derived from T cells, B-cell-depleted T cells, or PBMCs.

The trim removed 3 bases at V and 7 bases at J, leaving 14 bases unmatched. Germline V CDR1 and CDR2: KGHSH, LQKENI. CDR3 length equals 18 residues. In the original workflow: Counts of nucleated cells, estimated from reference gene primer amplification, were obtained. The repertoire was sequenced with immunoSEQ multiplex PCR; TCRdb's copy has only in-frame clones and lacks some. For V, J and clone size, that table is used; D and trimming come from the DNA. The data contain about 200,000 clones, roughly 85% of them singletons. V usage is TRBV18 and J usage is TRBJ1-5; 11 bases match TRBD1. Input material: peripheral blood. The receptor comes from a woman aged 80 or over with acute or convalescent COVID-19. The CDR3 bases are TGTGCCAGCTCACCCCAAAGGGGGACAGGGGGGATCGACCAGCCCCAGCATTTT. This codes for CASSPQRGTGGIDQPQHF.